This TCR beta chain was recovered during a study of cytomegalovirus exposure and HLA in healthy donors. Study outcomes and limitations: Differences between HLA loci emerged in a later analysis of TCR association rates, with DRB1 most and HLA-C fewest.

CDR1 and CDR2 (germline): SGHTA, FQGNSA. This CDR3 has 17 residues. V lost 5 bases, J lost 6 bases, and 26 bases lay in between. Turning to this clone: Its antigen is as yet unknown.

The PCR made use of 60 Vbeta and 13 Jbeta primers. Assay used: immunoSEQ multiplex PCR; TCRdb lists only in-frame clones, some missing. The table gives some 30,000 clones; the top ten clones make up around 3.6% of it. The TCR was taken from a man aged 40-49 years in good health and CMV-seronegative. Sequencing was performed on PBMCs. The chain joins TRBV7-2 to TRBJ2-7, with TRBD2 as a possible D gene (6 bases). The DNA for the CDR3 is TGTGCCAGCAGCCCCGACTTAGGTAGAGGAGGGGTTAGCGAGCAGTACTTC. This translates into CASSPDLGRGGVSEQYF.